These 23 T cell receptor beta chains came from one sample sequenced in a study of blood T cell repertoires in COVID-19. Some clones are missing from TCRdb's copy, which holds only in-frame ones; the method was immunoSEQ multiplex PCR. The sample records about 150,000 clones, approximately 90% being singletons. The sequenced sample consisted of peripheral blood. The receptors come from a man aged 55 to 70 with active or convalescent COVID-19.

The rearrangement uses TRBV4-2 and TRBJ2-1, with 9 bases matching TRBD2. The CDR3 totals 14 residues. Germline lookup yields CDR1 LGHNA and CDR2 YNFKEQ. The trim removed 4 bases at V and 6 bases at J, leaving 4 bases unmatched. The CDR3 reads CASSLSAGGNEQFF. The DNA of the CDR3 is TGTGCCAGCAGCCTTTCAGCGGGAGGCAATGAGCAGTTCTTC.

This rearrangement joins TRBV7-2 to TRBJ1-6; 7 positions match TRBD1. The CDR3 extends over 16 amino acids. The germline V gene has CDR1 SGHTA and CDR2 FQGNSA. After removal of 1 base from V and 7 bases from J, the junction contained 7 bases not matched to a gene. The CDR3 reads CASSLDPTGRNSPLHF. The CDR3 bases are TGTGCCAGCAGCTTAGACCCGACAGGGCGGAATTCACCCCTCCACTTT. The whole variable domain, filled in from reference TRBV7-2 and TRBJ1-6, reads GAGVSQSPSNKVTEKGKDVELRCDPISGHTALYWYRQSLGQGLEFLIYFQGNSAPDKSGLPSDRFSAERTGGSVSTLTIQRTQQEDSAVYLCASSLDPTGRNSPLHFGNGTRLTVT.

The rearrangement uses TRBV29-1 and TRBJ2-1, with 11 bases aligning to TRBD1. This CDR3 has 15 amino acids. V lost 7 bases and J lost 7; bases outside the gene matches: 12. The germline gives CDR1 SQVTM, CDR2 ANQGSEA. CDR3 DNA: TGCAGCGGATTAGGGTGGGGACAGGGGGTAAATGAGCAGTTCTTC. Translated, it gives CSGLGWGQGVNEQFF.

This clone has only one observation. DNA of the CDR3: TGTGCCAGCAGCATTCAGGCTAGCGACACAGATACGCAGTATTTT. This translates into CASSIQASDTDTQYF. The chain couples TRBV9 to TRBJ2-3, with D maybe TRBD2 (6 bases). The V and J ends lost 4 bases and 2 bases respectively, with 14 bases between them. The CDR3 extends over 15 amino acids. Germline CDR1 reads SGDLS; CDR2 reads YYNGEE.

The chain recombines TRBV7-9 with TRBJ2-2; a weak D match, TRBD1 (6 bases). Germline CDR1 reads SEHNR; CDR2 reads FQNEAQ (reference sequence). CDR3 size: 12 residues. CDR3 in DNA: TGTGCAGAGACAGGGAACACCGGGGAGCTGTTTTTT. Translating gives CAETGNTGELFF.

This chain links TRBV14 with TRBJ2-7, with 13 bases aligning to TRBD2. The CDR3 has 16 amino acids. The ends lost 3 bases at V and 4 bases at J; junction bases unmatched: 6. Germline values: CDR1 SGHDN, CDR2 FVKESK. The CDR3 nucleotides are TGTGCCAGCAGCCATCCCGGACTAGCGGGGGAGTACGAGCAGTACTTC. Protein: CASSHPGLAGEYEQYF.

This chain uses TRBV3-1 (or the pseudogene TRBV3-2) with TRBJ1-2, with a possible D match to TRBD1 (5 bases). Per germline, CDR1 LGHDT and CDR2 YNNKEL (reference sequence). V gave up 5 bases and J gave up 4 bases, with 17 bases separating them. The CDR3 runs to 15 residues. CDR3 region: CASSNRGVLLYGYTF. CDR3 DNA sequence: TGTGCCAGCAGCAATCGGGGGGTTTTGCTCTATGGCTACACCTTC.

The chain carries TRBV5-6 and TRBJ2-1; D is unclear. Between the trimmed V and J ends, which lost 0 bases and 7 bases, there was a span of 8 bases. The germline CDR1 and CDR2 sequences are SGHDT and YYEEEE. This CDR3 comprises 13 residues. The CDR3 sequence is CASSLVALNEQFF. DNA of the CDR3: TGTGCCAGCAGCTTGGTCGCGCTTAATGAGCAGTTCTTC.

V and J are TRBV9 and TRBJ1-2; D is undetermined. The CDR3 has 13 amino acids. Per germline, CDR1 SGDLS and CDR2 YYNGEE. V was shortened by 0 bases and J by 4 bases, with 7 bases between the two germline ends. As DNA, the CDR3 is TGTGCCAGCAGCGTAGGCACTACCTATGGCTACACCTTC. This translates into CASSVGTTYGYTF. Drawing the rest from reference TRBV9 and TRBJ1-2, the complete variable domain is DSGVTQTPKHLITATGQRVTLRCSPRSGDLSVYWYQQSLDQGLQFLIQYYNGEERAKGNILERFSAQQFPDLHSELNLSSLELGDSALYFCASSVGTTYGYTFGSGTRLTVV.

This clone was observed once. The genes are TRBV28 and TRBJ1-4, with 7 bases matching TRBD1. The V and J ends lost 8 bases and 5 bases, in that order; junction bases with no gene match: 2. This CDR3 is built from 12 residues. Germline-derived CDR1 and CDR2 are MDHEN and SYDVKM. In nucleotides, the CDR3 is TGTGCCAGCCAGGGGGGCAATGAAAAACTGTTTTTT. It encodes CASQGGNEKLFF.

The chain couples TRBV6-2 or TRBV6-3 to TRBJ2-3, with D possibly TRBD1 on 5 matching bases. Trimming left V 7 bases short and J 2 bases short, with 19 bases between. The CDR3 contains 16 residues. Germline V gives CDR1 MNHEY, CDR2 SVGEGT. The CDR3 loop reads CASIPKQGALTDTQYF. The CDR3 nucleotides read TGTGCCAGCATCCCCAAGCAAGGGGCCCTCACAGATACGCAGTATTTT.

There are a few counts of this clone. This CDR3 is also generated by other DNA sequences in the sample. The chain joins TRBV5-1 to TRBJ2-1, with 7 bases aligning to TRBD2. The V and J ends lost 0 bases and 0 bases, in that order; junction bases with no gene match: 0. CDR3 length: 15 residues. Germline values: CDR1 SGHRS, CDR2 YFSETQ. The CDR3 nucleotides read TGCGCCAGCAGCTTGGGCGGGAGCTCCTACAATGAGCAGTTCTTC. Its translation: CASSLGGSSYNEQFF.

This chain uses TRBV14 with TRBJ2-3; weak D call: TRBD2 (6 bases). From germline, CDR1 is SGHDN and CDR2 FVKESK. The V and J ends lost 1 base and 6 bases respectively, with 14 bases between them. This CDR3 region has 15 residues. Here the CDR3 DNA reads TGTGCCAGCAGCCAAGCGGTTGTGGCGGGGGATACGCAGTATTTT. It yields the protein CASSQAVVAGDTQYF. Full variable domain (missing parts from reference TRBV14 and TRBJ2-3): EAGVTQFPSHSVIEKGQTVTLRCDPISGHDNLYWYRRVMGKEIKFLLHFVKESKQDESGMPNNRFLAERTGGTYSTLKVQPAELEDSGVYFCASSQAVVAGDTQYFGPGTRLTVL.

The J gene is TRBJ1-1, the V gene TRBV3-1 (or the pseudogene TRBV3-2); TRBD1 is a possible D gene (6 bases). CDR1 and CDR2 from the germline V gene are LGHDT and YNNKEL (reference sequence). There are 13 residues in the CDR3. The ends were cut back, 4 bases at V and 1 base at J, with 7 bases in the middle. CDR3 nucleotides: TGTGCCAGCAGCCCGACAGGGAACACTGAAGCTTTCTTT. It codes for CASSPTGNTEAFF.

This chain links TRBV19 with TRBJ1-2; D perhaps matches TRBD1 (5 bases). The CDR3 extends over 12 amino acids. V was trimmed by 9 bases and J by 3 bases, leaving 11 bases between them. Germline CDR1 reads LNHDA; CDR2 reads SQIVND (reference sequence). The CDR3 nucleotides read TGTGCCAGCTGGGGCAGAGACTATGGCTACACCTTC. Translated, it gives CASWGRDYGYTF. Filled out from reference TRBV19 and TRBJ1-2, the complete variable domain reads DGGITQSPKYLFRKEGQNVTLSCEQNLNHDAMYWYRQDPGQGLRLIYYSQIVNDFQKGDIAEGYSVSREKKESFPLTVTSAQKNPTAFYLCASWGRDYGYTFGSGTRLTVV.

The chain is built from TRBV9 and TRBJ2-5; TRBD1 agrees at 9 bases. CDR1 and CDR2 (germline): SGDLS, YYNGEE. V dropped 3 bases and J dropped 4; count of bases not matched to a gene: 1. The CDR3 runs to 13 residues. CDR3 nucleotide sequence: TGTGCCAGCAGCGGGGGACAGGGAGAGACCCAGTACTTC. This codes for CASSGGQGETQYF.

DNA of the CDR3: TGTGCCACCTCCGGGGTGGGAAACTCCTACGAGCAGTACTTC. It encodes CATSGVGNSYEQYF. The chain links TRBV18 to TRBJ2-7; D is possibly TRBD2 (5 bases). Per germline, CDR1 KGHSH and CDR2 LQKENI. The CDR3 has 14 amino acids. V shed 10 bases and J shed 0 bases, with 16 bases lying between them.

The table lists this clone with a count of one. The chain links TRBV2 to TRBJ1-2; weak D call: TRBD1 (5 bases). This CDR3 contains 12 residues. Trimming removed 7 bases from V and 4 bases from J, with 10 bases in between. From germline, CDR1 is SNHLY and CDR2 FYNNEI. The chain's CDR3 is CASTPGVYGYTF. CDR3 bases: TGTGCCAGCACTCCGGGGGTCTATGGCTACACCTTC.

The CDR3 here is CASSLQDSSWNGYTF. CDR3 DNA: TGTGCCAGCAGTCTACAGGACAGTTCATGGAATGGCTACACCTTC. The V gene is TRBV6-2 or TRBV6-3, the J gene TRBJ1-2, with a possible D match to TRBD1 (6 bases). V was shortened by 5 bases and J by 6 bases, with 19 bases between the two germline ends. This CDR3 comprises 15 residues. CDR1 and CDR2 (germline): MNHEY, SVGEGT.

This chain uses TRBV5-5 with TRBJ1-5; D unresolved. Germline CDR1 is SGHKS and CDR2 is YYEKEE (reference sequence). This CDR3 has 14 amino acids. V shed 0 bases and J shed 5 bases, with 9 bases lying between them. The CDR3 DNA follows: TGTGCCAGCAGCTTGGACAGAGGGCATCAGCCCCAGCATTTT. It yields the protein CASSLDRGHQPQHF. The complete variable domain, with remaining parts taken from reference TRBV5-5 and TRBJ1-5, reads DAGVTQSPTHLIKTRGQQVTLRCSPISGHKSVSWYQQVLGQGPQFIFQYYEKEERGRGNFPDRFSARQFPNYSSELNVNALLLGDSALYLCASSLDRGHQPQHFGDGTRLSIL.

The V and J genes are TRBV28 and TRBJ1-1; 8 nucleotides agree with TRBD1. Germline CDR1 and CDR2: MDHEN and SYDVKM. The V and J ends lost 6 bases and 6 bases, in that order; junction bases with no gene match: 12. CDR3 length equals 15 residues. Here the CDR3 reads CASSGFRTGKSEAFF. The CDR3 region has the DNA TGTGCCAGCAGCGGGTTCAGGACAGGGAAGTCTGAAGCTTTCTTT.

The chain couples TRBV28 to TRBJ1-4, with 7 bases aligning to TRBD1. The CDR3 covers 14 residues. V gave up 6 bases and J gave up 4 bases; unmatched junction bases: 5. CDR1 is MDHEN, CDR2 SYDVKM, per germline. The CDR3 sequence is CASRGGQLNEKLFF. The DNA for the CDR3 is TGTGCCAGCAGGGGGGGACAGCTTAATGAAAAACTGTTTTTT.

This clone was recorded a few times. The V gene is TRBV2, the J gene TRBJ2-5; D gene ambiguous. Germline V gene lookup returns CDR1 SNHLY and CDR2 FYNNEI. Trimming took 10 bases from V and 4 from J, leaving 19 bases between them. The CDR3 contains 14 residues. The CDR3 sequence: CATAGVSSRETQYF. The CDR3 DNA reads TGTGCCACGGCCGGAGTATCGTCTAGAGAGACCCAGTACTTC.